The 5 T cell receptor beta chains below were found in one sample sequenced in a study of post-analysis software for immune sequencing data. Study outcomes and limitations: In patients, about five TRBV segments were more frequent than in controls, with TRBV5-6, TRBV5-1 and TRBV20-1 among them.

Their antigens are not known. Incorporated into the TCR beta cDNA libraries were unique molecular identifiers, which served to reduce PCR and sequencing biases. Each CDR3 protein gets one entry after TCRdb re-called the PCR reads with MiXCR. This sample yields about 620,000 distinct CDR3 sequences, of which roughly 46% are seen a single time; 1.5% to 2% belongs to the top ten. The sample consisted of blood. These receptors were collected from a girl between 5 and 17 years old with multiple sclerosis.

This clonotype occurred once. The rearrangement links TRBV5-1 to TRBJ1-2; D might be TRBD1 (6 bases). The V and J ends lost 4 bases and 5 bases respectively, with 21 bases between them. The CDR3 has 16 residues. CDR1 is SGHRS and CDR2 is YFSETQ in the germline V gene. CDR3 DNA: TGCGCCAGCAGCCCTGAAAGGGGGACGACCTTATATGGCTACACCTTC. This translates into CASSPERGTTLYGYTF.

DNA for the CDR3: TGTGCCAGCAGACCCCCGATTGACTACGAGCAGTACTTC. This translates into CASRPPIDYEQYF. V gene TRBV12-3 or TRBV12-4 combines with J gene TRBJ2-7; D remains unclear. The ends were cut back, 6 bases at V and 3 bases at J, with 12 bases in the middle. CDR3 length: 13 residues.

V is TRBV7-9 and J is TRBJ2-5; perhaps TRBD1 as D (6 bases). The germline V gene encodes CDR1 SEHNR and CDR2 FQNEAQ (reference sequence). This CDR3 contains 15 residues. Trimming pared 5 bases from V and 5 bases from J, leaving 18 bases between. The DNA of the CDR3 is TGTGCCAGCAGCCCGCGACAGGCGGCCGGTGAGACCCAGTACTTC. This encodes CASSPRQAAGETQYF.

This chain uses TRBV6-5 with TRBJ2-2; possibly TRBD1 for D (6 bases). The V end was cut by 0 bases, the J end by 2 bases, with 7 bases between. The CDR3 contains 15 residues. CDR1 MNHEY and CDR2 SVGAGI come from the germline V gene. The DNA of the CDR3 is TGTGCCAGCAGTTACTCACAGGGCAACACCGGGGAGCTGTTTTTT. Residues: CASSYSQGNTGELFF.

The chain carries TRBV6-5 and TRBJ2-1, with D perhaps TRBD2 (5 bases). The DNA end is a closer match to TRBJ2-7, so the J assignment may be wrong. From germline, CDR1 is MNHEY and CDR2 SVGAGI. The CDR3 consists of 14 residues. The DNA of the CDR3 is TGTGCCAGCAGTTATGGACTTCCCTACAATGAGCAGTACTTC. The encoded protein is CASSYGLPYNEQYF.